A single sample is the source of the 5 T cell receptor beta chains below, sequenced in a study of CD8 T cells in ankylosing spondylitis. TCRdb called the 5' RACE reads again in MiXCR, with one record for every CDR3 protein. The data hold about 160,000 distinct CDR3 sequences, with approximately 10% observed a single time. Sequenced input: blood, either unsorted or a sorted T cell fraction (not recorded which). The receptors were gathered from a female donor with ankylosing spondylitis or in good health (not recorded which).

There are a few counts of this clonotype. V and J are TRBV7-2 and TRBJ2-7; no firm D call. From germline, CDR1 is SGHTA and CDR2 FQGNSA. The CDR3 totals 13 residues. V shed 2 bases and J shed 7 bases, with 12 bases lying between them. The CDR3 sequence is CASSLRSVSEQYF. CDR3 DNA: TGTGCCAGCAGCTTACGGTCGGTTAGTGAGCAGTACTTC.

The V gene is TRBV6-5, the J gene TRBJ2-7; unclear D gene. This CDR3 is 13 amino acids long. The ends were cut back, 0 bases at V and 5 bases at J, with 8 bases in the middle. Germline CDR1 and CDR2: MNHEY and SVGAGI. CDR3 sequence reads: CASSYSGRNEQYF. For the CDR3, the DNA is TGTGCCAGCAGTTACTCCGGGCGGAACGAGCAGTACTTC.

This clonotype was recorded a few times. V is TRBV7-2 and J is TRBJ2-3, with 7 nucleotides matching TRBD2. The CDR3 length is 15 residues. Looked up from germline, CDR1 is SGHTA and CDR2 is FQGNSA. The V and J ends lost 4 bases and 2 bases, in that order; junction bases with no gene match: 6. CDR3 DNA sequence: TGTGCCAGCAGCTGGGGGAGGGACGACACAGATACGCAGTATTTT. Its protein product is CASSWGRDDTDTQYF.

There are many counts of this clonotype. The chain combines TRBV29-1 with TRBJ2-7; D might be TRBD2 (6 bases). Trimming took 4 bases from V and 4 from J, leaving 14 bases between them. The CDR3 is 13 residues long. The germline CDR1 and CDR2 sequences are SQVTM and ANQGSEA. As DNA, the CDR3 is TGCAGCGTTGTCACTAGCCGGAGGTACGAGCAGTACTTC. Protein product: CSVVTSRRYEQYF.

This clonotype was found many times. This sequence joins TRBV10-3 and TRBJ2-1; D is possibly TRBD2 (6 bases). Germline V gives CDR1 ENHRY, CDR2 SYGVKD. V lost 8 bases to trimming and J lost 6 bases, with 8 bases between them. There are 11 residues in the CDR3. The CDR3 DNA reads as TGTGCCATCGGTAGCGGCAATGAGCAGTTCTTC. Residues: CAIGSGNEQFF.